This T cell receptor beta chain originates from a study of regulatory T cells in long-lasting Graves disease. Across the study: Antithyroid drugs had been taken under 3 months by newly diagnosed Graves' patients. Study findings and constraints: Examination was confined to peripheral blood, excluding thyroid tissue. New patients shared fewer public clonotypes (about 1,000) than persistent patients did (roughly 2,500).

As to time point: newly diagnosed GD, antithyroid drugs for less than 3 months. RNA from PBMCs was the source of the TCR library. Diagnosis followed American Thyroid Association guidelines for Graves' disease. Concerning this clonotype: As yet, its antigen is unknown.

The ends lost 2 bases at V and 2 bases at J; junction bases unmatched: 3. Germline CDR1 is KGHSH and CDR2 is LQKENI. This CDR3 has 17 residues. Through Arm-PCR of CDR3 regions and iRepertoire HTBI primers, TCR beta libraries were built. TCRdb re-called the multiplex PCR reads through MiXCR, storing one row per CDR3 protein. The data hold about 350,000 distinct CDR3 sequences, with about a sixth observed a single time. These data also formed part of another study, on T cells in Graves' hyperthyroidism and ophthalmopathy.

The TCR sequence derives from a young woman with Graves disease. Sequencing used peripheral blood mononuclear cells (PBMCs), obtained at new diagnosis, from a patient treated with antithyroid drugs. V is TRBV18 and J is TRBJ2-2; 12 bases map to TRBD2. Written as DNA, the CDR3 is TGTGCCAGCTCACCATCGACTAGCGGGGGAAACACCGGGGAGCTGTTTTTT. This gives the protein CASSPSTSGGNTGELFF.